The present entry profiles one T cell receptor beta chain with its context. Profiling relied on immunoSEQ multiplex PCR, and the TCRdb table lists in-frame clones only, not all of them. This sample has some 660,000 clones, with 55% to 85% found just once. These data come from a study of shared clonotypes between healthy human individuals. The receptor comes from a woman in her 30s in good health. Sequencing was done on a sample of memory CD4+ T cells sorted from blood. Subset meaning: CD45RA-negative fraction.

The CDR3 coding sequence is TGTGCCAGCAGTTTAATCAGGGGCAATCAGCCCCAGCATTTT. Its translation: CASSLIRGNQPQHF. The gene calls are TRBV27 and TRBJ1-5, with D possibly being TRBD1 (5 bases). This CDR3 spans 14 amino acids. The V end was cut by 2 bases, the J end by 2 bases, with 7 bases between. CDR1 MNHEY and CDR2 SMNVEV come from the germline V gene (reference sequence).